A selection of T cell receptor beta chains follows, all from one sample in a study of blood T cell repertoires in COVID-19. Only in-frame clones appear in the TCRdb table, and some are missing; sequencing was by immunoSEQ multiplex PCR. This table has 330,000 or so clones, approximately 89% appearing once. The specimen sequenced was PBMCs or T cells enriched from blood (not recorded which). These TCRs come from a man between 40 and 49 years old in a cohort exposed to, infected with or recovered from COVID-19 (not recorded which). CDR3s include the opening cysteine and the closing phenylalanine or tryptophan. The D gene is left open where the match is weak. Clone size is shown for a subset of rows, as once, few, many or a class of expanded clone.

CDR3: CASTSWASYEAFF
DNA: TGTGCCAGCACTTCTTGGGCATCCTATGAAGCTTTCTTT
J: TRBJ1-1
size: NA
V: TRBV28
D: NA

CDR3: CATSRDGLAGVETQYF
DNA: TGTGCCACCAGCAGAGATGGGCTAGCGGGAGTGGAGACCCAGTACTTC
J: TRBJ2-5
size: few
V: TRBV15
D: TRBD2

CDR3: CASSLRNSYPTRTGYGYTF
DNA: TGCGCCAGCAGCTTGCGAAATTCCTACCCAACCCGAACGGGTTATGGCTACACCTTC
J: TRBJ1-2
size: NA
V: TRBV5-1
D: NA

CDR3: CASSRPGTGAKQPQHF
DNA: TGTGCCAGCAGTCGACCTGGGACAGGGGCGAAGCAGCCCCAGCATTTT
J: TRBJ1-5
size: NA
V: TRBV6-6
D: TRBD1

CDR3: CASSLGQGALTGELFF
DNA: TGTGCCAGCAGCTTGGGGCAGGGGGCCCTAACTGGGGAGCTGTTTTTT
J: TRBJ2-2
size: NA
V: TRBV11-2
D: TRBD1

CDR3: CSAGQGYGYTF
DNA: TGCAGTGCTGGACAGGGCTATGGCTACACCTTC
J: TRBJ1-2
size: NA
V: TRBV20-1
D: TRBD1

CDR3: CASSLQGPPVEAFF
DNA: TGCGCCAGCAGCTTGCAGGGGCCCCCCGTTGAAGCTTTCTTT
J: TRBJ1-1
size: NA
V: TRBV5-1
D: NA

CDR3: CASKSDFENEQFF
DNA: TGCGCCAGCAAATCGGACTTTGAAAATGAGCAGTTCTTC
J: TRBJ2-1
size: NA
V: TRBV5-1
D: NA

CDR3: CASSPRRTGWWNQPQHF
DNA: TGTGCCAGCAGCCCCCGCCGGACAGGGTGGTGGAATCAGCCCCAGCATTTT
J: TRBJ1-5
size: NA
V: TRBV7-4
D: TRBD1

CDR3: CASSQAELAGGNNEQFF
DNA: TGTGCCAGCAGCCAAGCCGAACTAGCGGGGGGGAACAATGAGCAGTTCTTC
J: TRBJ2-1
size: NA
V: TRBV4-2
D: TRBD2

CDR3: CASSNLRTSVFHEQYF
DNA: TGTGCCAGCAGTAACCTCCGGACTAGCGTTTTCCACGAGCAGTACTTC
J: TRBJ2-7
size: NA
V: TRBV28
D: TRBD2

CDR3: CASSLEAGGSQETQYF
DNA: TGCGCCAGCAGCTTGGAGGCAGGGGGATCCCAAGAGACCCAGTACTTC
J: TRBJ2-5
size: NA
V: TRBV5-1
D: TRBD1

CDR3: CASSQGRQGSYGYTF
DNA: TGCGCCAGCAGCCAAGGACGACAGGGCTCTTATGGCTACACCTTC
J: TRBJ1-2
size: NA
V: TRBV4-1
D: TRBD1

CDR3: CASTPGGLDGYGYTF
DNA: TGTGCCAGTACCCCTGGGGGCTTGGATGGCTATGGCTACACCTTC
J: TRBJ1-2
size: NA
V: TRBV19
D: NA

CDR3: CASSPPGTINQPQHF
DNA: TGCGCCAGCAGCCCCCCCGGGACAATCAATCAGCCCCAGCATTTT
J: TRBJ1-5
size: NA
V: TRBV4-1
D: NA

CDR3: CASSSRTGRYGYTF
DNA: TGTGCCAGCAGCTCCAGGACAGGGCGCTATGGCTACACCTTC
J: TRBJ1-2
size: NA
V: TRBV7-8
D: TRBD1

CDR3: CSVESRGRIKGTEAFF
DNA: TGCAGCGTTGAATCCAGGGGGCGCATTAAGGGCACTGAAGCTTTCTTT
J: TRBJ1-1
size: NA
V: TRBV29-1
D: TRBD1

CDR3: CASRGQGSRTEAFF
DNA: TGTGCCAGCAGGGGACAGGGGAGTCGTACTGAAGCTTTCTTT
J: TRBJ1-1
size: NA
V: TRBV2
D: TRBD1

CDR3: CASSIQGGYGYTF
DNA: TGTGCCAGCAGTATCCAGGGAGGCTATGGCTACACCTTC
J: TRBJ1-2
size: NA
V: TRBV6-5
D: NA

CDR3: CASSLGGTGRIYNEQFF
DNA: TGTGCCAGCAGTTTAGGGGGAACCGGGAGGATATACAATGAGCAGTTCTTC
J: TRBJ2-1
size: NA
V: TRBV27
D: TRBD2

CDR3: CASSEAGLVLAKNIQYF
DNA: TGTGCCAGCAGTGAAGCGGGACTAGTACTAGCCAAAAACATTCAGTACTTC
J: TRBJ2-4
size: NA
V: TRBV2
D: TRBD2

CDR3: CASSLGLAGDGHNEQFF
DNA: TGTGCCAGCAGCCTAGGACTAGCGGGAGACGGACACAATGAGCAGTTCTTC
J: TRBJ2-1
size: NA
V: TRBV9
D: TRBD2

CDR3: CASSILAASYNEQFF
DNA: TGTGCCAGCAGTATACTAGCGGCCTCCTACAATGAGCAGTTCTTC
J: TRBJ2-1
size: NA
V: TRBV7-2
D: TRBD2

CDR3: CSVKAGGRYGYTF
DNA: TGCAGCGTTAAAGCAGGGGGCAGGTATGGCTACACCTTC
J: TRBJ1-2
size: NA
V: TRBV29-1
D: TRBD1

CDR3: CAWNRQGNTEAFF
DNA: TGTGCCTGGAATAGACAGGGGAATACTGAAGCTTTCTTT
J: TRBJ1-1
size: NA
V: TRBV30
D: TRBD1

CDR3: CASSRDRETEAFF
DNA: TGTGCCAGCAGCCGGGACAGGGAAACTGAAGCTTTCTTT
J: TRBJ1-1
size: NA
V: TRBV2
D: TRBD1

CDR3: CASSEGGRWENEQFF
DNA: TGCGCCAGCAGTGAAGGCGGGAGATGGGAGAATGAGCAGTTCTTC
J: TRBJ2-1
size: few
V: TRBV10-1
D: TRBD2

CDR3: CASSFVGKTQYF
DNA: TGTGCCAGCAGTTTCGTCGGGAAGACCCAGTACTTC
J: TRBJ2-5
size: NA
V: TRBV27
D: NA

CDR3: CASSLGNGQVGYGYTF
DNA: TGTGCCAGCAGCTTGGGGAACGGCCAGGTGGGCTATGGCTACACCTTC
J: TRBJ1-2
size: NA
V: TRBV5-4
D: NA

CDR3: CASSLWGGDVTGELFF
DNA: TGTGCCAGCAGTTTATGGGGAGGGGATGTCACCGGGGAGCTGTTTTTT
J: TRBJ2-2
size: NA
V: TRBV28
D: TRBD2

CDR3: CSVWSGSGNTIYF
DNA: TGCAGCGTTTGGTCAGGCTCTGGAAACACCATATATTTT
J: TRBJ1-3
size: NA
V: TRBV29-1
D: NA

CDR3: CATKRTGVVQETQYF
DNA: TGTGCCACCAAGAGGACAGGAGTCGTTCAAGAGACCCAGTACTTC
J: TRBJ2-5
size: NA
V: TRBV7-6
D: TRBD1

CDR3: CASSPTGLNTGELFF
DNA: TGTGCCAGCAGCCCGACAGGGTTGAACACCGGGGAGCTGTTTTTT
J: TRBJ2-2
size: NA
V: TRBV14
D: TRBD1

CDR3: CASSSRQEEKLFF
DNA: TGTGCCAGCAGCTCCCGACAGGAGGAAAAACTGTTTTTT
J: TRBJ1-4
size: NA
V: TRBV7-8
D: NA

CDR3: CAIRQTDLTGNTIYF
DNA: TGTGCCATCAGACAGACAGACCTTACTGGAAACACCATATATTTT
J: TRBJ1-3
size: NA
V: TRBV10-3
D: NA

CDR3: CASSLEAGALPQETQYF
DNA: TGTGCCAGCAGCCTGGAGGCGGGAGCGCTGCCCCAAGAGACCCAGTACTTC
J: TRBJ2-5
size: NA
V: TRBV11-2
D: TRBD2

CDR3: CAWSVNLNYGYTF
DNA: TGTGCCTGGAGTGTAAACTTAAACTATGGCTACACCTTC
J: TRBJ1-2
size: NA
V: TRBV30
D: NA

CDR3: CASSLVSSIRNQPQHF
DNA: TGTGCCAGCAGCTTAGTTTCCTCTATCCGCAATCAGCCCCAGCATTTT
J: TRBJ1-5
size: NA
V: TRBV7-8
D: NA

CDR3: CASSRTSGIYEQYF
DNA: TGTGCCAGCAGCCGGACTAGCGGTATCTACGAGCAGTACTTC
J: TRBJ2-7
size: once
V: TRBV14
D: TRBD2

CDR3: CASSESVGAAEQYF
DNA: TGCGCCAGCAGTGAATCCGTTGGGGCGGCCGAGCAGTACTTC
J: TRBJ2-7
size: once
V: TRBV10-1
D: NA

CDR3: CASSPISVGHTEAFF
DNA: TGTGCCAGCAGCCCAATATCCGTGGGCCACACTGAAGCTTTCTTT
J: TRBJ1-1
size: NA
V: TRBV4-2
D: NA

CDR3: CASTSGRSLNEQFF
DNA: TGCGCCAGCACTAGCGGGAGGTCCCTCAATGAGCAGTTCTTC
J: TRBJ2-1
size: NA
V: TRBV5-1
D: TRBD2

CDR3: CASSLQGEAGNTIYF
DNA: TGTGCCAGCAGTTTACAGGGGGAAGCTGGAAACACCATATATTTT
J: TRBJ1-3
size: NA
V: TRBV27
D: TRBD1

CDR3: CASRSTTSVTQYF
DNA: TGTGCCAGCAGATCAACAACTAGTGTTACGCAGTATTTT
J: TRBJ2-3
size: few
V: TRBV12-3/TRBV12-4
D: NA

CDR3: CASSNRQTYEQYF
DNA: TGTGCCAGCAGCAACCGACAGACCTACGAGCAGTACTTC
J: TRBJ2-7
size: NA
V: TRBV3-1/TRBV3-2
D: NA

CDR3: CASSDPGLNEQYF
DNA: TGTGCCAGCAGTGATCCGGGACTCAACGAGCAGTACTTC
J: TRBJ2-7
size: NA
V: TRBV6-4
D: NA

CDR3: CASSRGTGITYEQYF
DNA: TGTGCCAGCAGCCGTGGGACAGGGATAACCTACGAGCAGTACTTC
J: TRBJ2-7
size: NA
V: TRBV5-5
D: TRBD1

CDR3: CASRSDRVYNEQFF
DNA: TGCGCCAGCAGATCCGACAGGGTCTACAATGAGCAGTTCTTC
J: TRBJ2-1
size: NA
V: TRBV5-1
D: TRBD1

CDR3: CASSLLTGPSYEQYF
DNA: TGCGCCAGCAGCTTGTTGACAGGGCCCTCCTACGAGCAGTACTTC
J: TRBJ2-7
size: NA
V: TRBV5-1
D: TRBD1

CDR3: CASSVSSRAYEQYF
DNA: TGTGCCAGCAGCGTAAGCTCCAGGGCCTACGAGCAGTACTTC
J: TRBJ2-7
size: once
V: TRBV9
D: NA